This TCR beta chain came from a study of regulatory T cells in long-lasting Graves disease. Arm-PCR of CDR3 regions and iRepertoire HTBI primers were the basis on which TCR beta libraries were built. TCRdb reanalysed the multiplex PCR reads using MiXCR and keeps one entry per CDR3 protein. The sample shows a few hundred thousand distinct CDR3 sequences, about 23% of them seen only once. Study-wide results and limits: Small sample size may have lowered accuracy. Persistent disease favored TRBV28, TRBJ1-2 and TRBJ2-5.

Time point: persistent/refractory GD, antithyroid drugs over 5 years with positive TRAb. Isolated PBMC RNA provided the starting material for the TCR library. Patients came through an endocrinology department, and that department was in Xi'an, China. V lost 2 bases, J lost 6 bases, and 18 bases lay in between. The CDR3 runs 16 residues. Germline CDR1 and CDR2: MNHEY and SVGAGI. As concerns this clonotype: Its cognate antigen is unknown.

The receptor was derived from a woman aged 40 to 55 with Graves disease. V and J are TRBV6-5 and TRBJ2-3, with a tentative D call TRBD2 (6 bases). Sequencing was performed on peripheral blood mononuclear cells (PBMCs), taken when the disease was refractory, from a patient treated with antithyroid drugs. CDR3 residues: CASSYPVFGRRDTQYF. CDR3 DNA: TGTGCCAGCAGTTACCCCGTTTTCGGGAGAAGGGATACGCAGTATTTT.